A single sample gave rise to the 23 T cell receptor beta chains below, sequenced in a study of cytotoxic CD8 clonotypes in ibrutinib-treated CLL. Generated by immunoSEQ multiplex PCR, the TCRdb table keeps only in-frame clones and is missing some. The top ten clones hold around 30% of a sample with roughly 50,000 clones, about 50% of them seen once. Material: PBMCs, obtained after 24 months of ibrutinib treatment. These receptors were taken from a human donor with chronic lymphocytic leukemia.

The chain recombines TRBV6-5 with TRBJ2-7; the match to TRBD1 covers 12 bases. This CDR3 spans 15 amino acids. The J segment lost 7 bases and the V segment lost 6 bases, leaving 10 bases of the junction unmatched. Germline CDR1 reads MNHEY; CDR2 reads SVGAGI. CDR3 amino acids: CASRSTGQGAGEQYF. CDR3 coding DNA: TGTGCCAGCAGATCAACGGGACAGGGGGCTGGGGAGCAGTACTTC.

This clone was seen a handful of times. CDR3 bases: TGTGCCAGCAGTGAAGCGTACAGCCTTGGGCATTTT. This sequence encodes CASSEAYSLGHF. V is TRBV2 and J is TRBJ1-5; D remains unclear. CDR1 SNHLY and CDR2 FYNNEI come from the germline V gene. Trimming took off 0 bases at V and 15 bases at J, with 12 bases between the two ends. CDR3 size: 12 residues.

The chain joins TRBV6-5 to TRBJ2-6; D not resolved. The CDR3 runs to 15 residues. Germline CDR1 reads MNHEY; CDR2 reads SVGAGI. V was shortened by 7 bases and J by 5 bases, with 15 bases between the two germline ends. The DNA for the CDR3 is TGTGCCAGCACCTCAGAAGGAGCTCGGGCCAACGTCCTGACTTTC. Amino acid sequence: CASTSEGARANVLTF.

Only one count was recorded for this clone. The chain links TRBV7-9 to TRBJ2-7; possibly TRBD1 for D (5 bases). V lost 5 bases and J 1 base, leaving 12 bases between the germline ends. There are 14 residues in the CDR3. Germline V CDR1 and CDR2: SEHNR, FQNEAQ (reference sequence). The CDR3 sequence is CASSQTYRSYEQYF. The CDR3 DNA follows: TGTGCCAGCAGCCAAACCTACAGGTCCTACGAGCAGTACTTC.

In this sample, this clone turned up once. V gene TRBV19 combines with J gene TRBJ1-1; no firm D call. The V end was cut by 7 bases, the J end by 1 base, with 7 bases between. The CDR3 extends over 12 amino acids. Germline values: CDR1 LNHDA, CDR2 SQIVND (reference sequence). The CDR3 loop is CASMWGNTEAFF. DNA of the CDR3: TGTGCCAGTATGTGGGGGAACACTGAAGCTTTCTTT.

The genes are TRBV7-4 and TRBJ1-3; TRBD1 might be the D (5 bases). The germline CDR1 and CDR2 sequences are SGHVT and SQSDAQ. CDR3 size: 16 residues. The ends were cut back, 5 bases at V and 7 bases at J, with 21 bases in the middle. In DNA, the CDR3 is TGTGCCAGCAGCCTCCCCCCCCGGGACCTGGTGAACACCATATATTTT. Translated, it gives CASSLPPRDLVNTIYF.

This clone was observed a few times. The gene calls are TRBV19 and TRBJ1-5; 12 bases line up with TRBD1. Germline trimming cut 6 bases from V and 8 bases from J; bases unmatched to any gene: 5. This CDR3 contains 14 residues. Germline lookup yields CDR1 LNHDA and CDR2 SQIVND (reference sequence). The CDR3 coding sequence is TGTGCCAGTAGCACCGGGACAGGGGGCGAGCCCCAGCATTTT. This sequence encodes CASSTGTGGEPQHF.

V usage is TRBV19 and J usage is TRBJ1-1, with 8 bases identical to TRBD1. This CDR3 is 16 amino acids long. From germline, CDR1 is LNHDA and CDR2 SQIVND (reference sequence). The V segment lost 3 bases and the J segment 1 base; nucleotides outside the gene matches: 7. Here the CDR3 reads CASSMGQVKWNTEAFF. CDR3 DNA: TGTGCCAGTAGTATGGGACAGGTCAAGTGGAACACTGAAGCTTTCTTT.

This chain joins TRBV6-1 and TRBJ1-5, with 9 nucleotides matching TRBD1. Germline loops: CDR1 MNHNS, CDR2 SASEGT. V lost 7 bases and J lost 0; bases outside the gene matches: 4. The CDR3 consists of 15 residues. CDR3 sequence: CASKGTGHSNQPQHF. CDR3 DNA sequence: TGTGCCAGCAAGGGGACAGGGCATAGCAATCAGCCCCAGCATTTT.

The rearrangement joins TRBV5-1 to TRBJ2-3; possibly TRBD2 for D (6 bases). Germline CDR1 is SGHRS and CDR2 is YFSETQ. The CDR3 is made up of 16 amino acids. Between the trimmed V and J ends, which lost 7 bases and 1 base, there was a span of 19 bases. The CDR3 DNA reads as TGCGCCAGCGCCCGGGGCGGGGCCGGGGGCACAGATACGCAGTATTTT. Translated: CASARGGAGGTDTQYF.

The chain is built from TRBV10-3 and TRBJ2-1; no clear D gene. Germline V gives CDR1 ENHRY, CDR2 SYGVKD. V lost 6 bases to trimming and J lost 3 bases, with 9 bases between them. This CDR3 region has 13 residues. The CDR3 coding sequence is TGTGCCATCAGGCTAGACTTCTACAATGAGCAGTTCTTC. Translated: CAIRLDFYNEQFF.

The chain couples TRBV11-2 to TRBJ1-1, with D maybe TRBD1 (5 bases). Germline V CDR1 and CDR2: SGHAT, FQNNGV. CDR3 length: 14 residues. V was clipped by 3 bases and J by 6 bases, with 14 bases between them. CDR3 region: CASSFFEGSSEAFF. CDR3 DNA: TGTGCCAGCAGCTTTTTCGAGGGGAGCTCTGAAGCTTTCTTT.

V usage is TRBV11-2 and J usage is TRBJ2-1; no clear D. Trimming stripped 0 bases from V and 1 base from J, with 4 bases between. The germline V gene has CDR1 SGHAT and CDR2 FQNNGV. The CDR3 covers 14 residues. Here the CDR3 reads CASSLEGSYNEQFF. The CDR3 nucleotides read TGTGCCAGCAGCTTAGAAGGTTCCTACAATGAGCAGTTCTTC.

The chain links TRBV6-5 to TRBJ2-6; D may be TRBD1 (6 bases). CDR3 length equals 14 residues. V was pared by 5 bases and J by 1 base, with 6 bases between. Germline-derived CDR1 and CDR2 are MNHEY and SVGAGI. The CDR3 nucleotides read TGTGCCAGCAGTACAGGGTCTGGGGCCAACGTCCTGACTTTC. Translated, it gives CASSTGSGANVLTF.

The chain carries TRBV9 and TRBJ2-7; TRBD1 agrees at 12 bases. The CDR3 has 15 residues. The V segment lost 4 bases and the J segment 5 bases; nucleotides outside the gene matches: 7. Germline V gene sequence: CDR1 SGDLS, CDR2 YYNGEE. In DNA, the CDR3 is TGTGCCAGCAGCCCAGTGGGGACAGGGGGCCACGAGCAGTACTTC. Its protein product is CASSPVGTGGHEQYF.

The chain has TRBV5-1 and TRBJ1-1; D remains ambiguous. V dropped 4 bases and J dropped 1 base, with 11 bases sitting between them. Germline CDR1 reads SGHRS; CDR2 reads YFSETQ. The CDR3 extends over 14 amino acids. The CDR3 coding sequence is TGCGCCAGCAGCGGGAACGGACCGAACACTGAAGCTTTCTTT. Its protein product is CASSGNGPNTEAFF.

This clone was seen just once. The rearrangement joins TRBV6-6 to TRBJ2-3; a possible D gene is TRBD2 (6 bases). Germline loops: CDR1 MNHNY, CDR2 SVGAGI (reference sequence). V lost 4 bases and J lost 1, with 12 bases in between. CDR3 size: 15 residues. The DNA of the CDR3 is TGTGCCAGCAGTTCTCTGGGGGAGGGCACAGATACGCAGTATTTT. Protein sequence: CASSSLGEGTDTQYF.

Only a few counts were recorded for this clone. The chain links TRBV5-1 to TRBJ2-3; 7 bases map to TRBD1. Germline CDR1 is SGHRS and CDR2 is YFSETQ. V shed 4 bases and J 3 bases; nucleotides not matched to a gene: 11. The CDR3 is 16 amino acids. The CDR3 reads CASSPADRAWTDTQYF. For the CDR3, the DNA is TGCGCCAGCAGCCCGGCCGACAGGGCTTGGACAGATACGCAGTATTTT.

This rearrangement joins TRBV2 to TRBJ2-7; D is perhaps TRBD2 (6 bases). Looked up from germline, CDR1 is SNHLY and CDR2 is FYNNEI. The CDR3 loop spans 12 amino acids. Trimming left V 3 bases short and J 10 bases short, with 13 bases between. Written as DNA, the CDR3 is TGTGCCAGCAGTGATCTTAGCGGAATCCAGTACTTC. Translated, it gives CASSDLSGIQYF.

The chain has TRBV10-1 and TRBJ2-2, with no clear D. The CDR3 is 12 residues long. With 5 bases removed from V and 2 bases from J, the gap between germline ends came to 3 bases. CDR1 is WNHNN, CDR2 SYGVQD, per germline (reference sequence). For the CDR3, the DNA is TGCGCCAGCAGTCATAACACCGGGGAGCTGTTTTTT. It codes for CASSHNTGELFF.

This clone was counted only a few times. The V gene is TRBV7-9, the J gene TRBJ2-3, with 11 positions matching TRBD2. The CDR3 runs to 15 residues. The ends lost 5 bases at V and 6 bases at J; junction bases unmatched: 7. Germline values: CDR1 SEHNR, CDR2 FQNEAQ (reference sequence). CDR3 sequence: CASSPGLAALDTQYF. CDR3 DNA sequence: TGTGCCAGCAGCCCGGGACTAGCGGCTTTGGATACGCAGTATTTT.

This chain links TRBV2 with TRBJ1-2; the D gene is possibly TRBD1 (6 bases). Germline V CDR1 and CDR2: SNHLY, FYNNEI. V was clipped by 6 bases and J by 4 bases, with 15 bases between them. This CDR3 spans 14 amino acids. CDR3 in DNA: TGTGCCAGCAGCCCTCAGGGGTTGAGCTATGGCTACACCTTC. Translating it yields CASSPQGLSYGYTF.

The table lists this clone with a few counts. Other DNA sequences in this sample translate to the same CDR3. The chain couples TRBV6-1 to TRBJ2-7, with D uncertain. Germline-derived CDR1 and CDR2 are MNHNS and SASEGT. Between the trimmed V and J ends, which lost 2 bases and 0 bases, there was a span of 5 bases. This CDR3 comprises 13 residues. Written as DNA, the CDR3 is TGTGCCAGCAGTGAACCCCCCTCCTACGAGCAGTACTTC. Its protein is CASSEPPSYEQYF.